This is a list of T cell receptor beta chains from one sample in a study of T-cell memory formation after mild COVID-19. A single record per CDR3 protein comes from TCRdb applying MiXCR to the 5' RACE reads. This table holds around 300,000 distinct CDR3 sequences, approximately 19% found once. Sequences were obtained from PBMCs or a T cell subset sorted from them (not recorded which). Receptor source: a man younger than 35 who had mild COVID-19 (a few samples of this study predate the infection). Cell type and time point are not known. Both conserved end residues are part of each CDR3. A D gene is named only where the DNA matches it firmly. The size entry is marked missing in some rows and otherwise reads once, few, many or a size class.

cdr3_nt	cdr3_aa	cdr3_length	d_call	clone_size	v_call	j_call
TGTGCCAGCAGCTCCTGGGACCGGAAAGCTTTCTTT	CASSSWDRKAFF	12	NA	few	TRBV7-9	TRBJ1-1
TGTGCCAGCAGCTTAGGAGGAGGTGGGCGATACGGTGCTGAAGCTTTCTTT	CASSLGGGGRYGAEAFF	17	NA	NA	TRBV7-9	TRBJ1-1
TGTGCCAGCGGCGGGGGGACAAACTCCTACGAGCAGTACTTC	CASGGGTNSYEQYF	14	TRBD2	few	TRBV7-6	TRBJ2-7
TGTGCCAGCAGCTTACGACTAGCGGGGGTCTACTCCTACAATGAGCAGTTCTTC	CASSLRLAGVYSYNEQFF	18	TRBD2	NA	TRBV7-3	TRBJ2-1
TGTGCCACCAGCCCCAAGCGGGCAGGGGTAGGCTACACCTTC	CATSPKRAGVGYTF	14	NA	NA	TRBV15	TRBJ1-2
TGTGCCAGCAGCTTGGTGAGCGTCGATGAGCAGTTCTTC	CASSLVSVDEQFF	13	NA	NA	TRBV5-6	TRBJ2-1
TGCGCCAGCAGCTACGGGACAGGGCCCGCAGATACGCAGTATTTT	CASSYGTGPADTQYF	15	TRBD1	few	TRBV5-1	TRBJ2-3
TGTGCCAGCAGTTACTCGATGGGGGAATTCTACGAGCAGTACTTC	CASSYSMGEFYEQYF	15	NA	NA	TRBV6-2/TRBV6-3	TRBJ2-7
TGTGCCAGCAGTCAGTCCGGGCAGGGGCTCTACGAGCAGTACTTC	CASSQSGQGLYEQYF	15	NA	few	TRBV6-2/TRBV6-3	TRBJ2-7
TGTGCCAGCAGCGTTAGCGGTGTTCGCACAGATACGCAGTATTTT	CASSVSGVRTDTQYF	15	NA	NA	TRBV9	TRBJ2-3
TGTGCCAGCAGACGGCGACAGGGATTATGGCAAGAGACCCAGTACTTC	CASRRRQGLWQETQYF	16	TRBD1	NA	TRBV12-3/TRBV12-4	TRBJ2-5
TGTGCCAGCAGTTTAGGGGGGAACGGGCAGTACTTC	CASSLGGNGQYF	12	NA	NA	TRBV12-3/TRBV12-4	TRBJ2-7
TGCAGTGCTAGTAGCGGGGGGCCGCAGACCCAGTACTTC	CSASSGGPQTQYF	13	TRBD2	NA	TRBV20-1	TRBJ2-5
TGTGCCAGCAGTAGACAGCGTCCTAACTATGGCTACACCTTC	CASSRQRPNYGYTF	14	NA	NA	TRBV2	TRBJ1-2
TGTGCCAGCACCCAAGGATACAATGAGCAGTTCTTC	CASTQGYNEQFF	12	NA	few	TRBV7-8	TRBJ2-1
TGTGCCAGCAGCTTAGGTCTAGCGGGGGGCCCACAGTACCAAGAGACCCAGTACTTC	CASSLGLAGGPQYQETQYF	19	TRBD2	NA	TRBV7-9	TRBJ2-5
TGTGCCAGCAGCCAAGGTTTTTACAGGGAACAGAACACTGAAGCTTTCTTT	CASSQGFYREQNTEAFF	17	NA	many	TRBV14	TRBJ1-1
TGTGCCAGCAGCCCGGGACAGGGGACGAGCAATCAGCCCCAGCATTTT	CASSPGQGTSNQPQHF	16	TRBD1	NA	TRBV9	TRBJ1-5
TGTGCCAGCAGCCAATTTTTCGGTTCCGGGGAGCTGTTTTTT	CASSQFFGSGELFF	14	NA	few	TRBV16	TRBJ2-2
TGTGCCAGCAGCTTTGGGCAGGGAGTTGATGAGCAGTTCTTC	CASSFGQGVDEQFF	14	NA	NA	TRBV7-9	TRBJ2-1
TGTGCCAGCAGCTTTAGACACCCCCCGAACACCGGGGAGCTGTTTTTT	CASSFRHPPNTGELFF	16	NA	NA	TRBV7-2	TRBJ2-2
TGCGCCAGCAGCAACAGGGACTGGAGCTATGGCTACACCTTC	CASSNRDWSYGYTF	14	NA	NA	TRBV4-3	TRBJ1-2
TGCGCCAGCAGCCAAGATGGGGCAGGGTCCTTGATTCGGAACACCATATATTTT	CASSQDGAGSLIRNTIYF	18	NA	NA	TRBV4-3	TRBJ1-3
TGCAGCGTTCGTCCAATGAACACTGAAGCTTTCTTT	CSVRPMNTEAFF	12	NA	many	TRBV29-1	TRBJ1-1
TGTGCCAGCAAGAAGGCACCAAGTTATAGCAATCAGCCCCAGCATTTT	CASKKAPSYSNQPQHF	16	NA	NA	TRBV6-2/TRBV6-3	TRBJ1-5
TGTGCCAGCAGCGTAGAGGCAGGGAACTATGGCTACACCTTC	CASSVEAGNYGYTF	14	NA	few	TRBV9	TRBJ1-2
TGTGCCAGCTTTCGGGGCATGAACACTGAAGCTTTCTTT	CASFRGMNTEAFF	13	NA	few	TRBV6-5	TRBJ1-1
TGCAGTGCTCCAGACAGGGATGTTGGCTACACCTTC	CSAPDRDVGYTF	12	TRBD1	NA	TRBV20-1	TRBJ1-2
TGTGCCAGCAGGGGAGCGGGGGGCTGGAACACCGGGGAGCTGTTTTTT	CASRGAGGWNTGELFF	16	TRBD2	few	TRBV12-3/TRBV12-4	TRBJ2-2
TGTGCCAGCAGTTGGTATGGAGATACGCAGTATTTT	CASSWYGDTQYF	12	NA	NA	TRBV27	TRBJ2-3